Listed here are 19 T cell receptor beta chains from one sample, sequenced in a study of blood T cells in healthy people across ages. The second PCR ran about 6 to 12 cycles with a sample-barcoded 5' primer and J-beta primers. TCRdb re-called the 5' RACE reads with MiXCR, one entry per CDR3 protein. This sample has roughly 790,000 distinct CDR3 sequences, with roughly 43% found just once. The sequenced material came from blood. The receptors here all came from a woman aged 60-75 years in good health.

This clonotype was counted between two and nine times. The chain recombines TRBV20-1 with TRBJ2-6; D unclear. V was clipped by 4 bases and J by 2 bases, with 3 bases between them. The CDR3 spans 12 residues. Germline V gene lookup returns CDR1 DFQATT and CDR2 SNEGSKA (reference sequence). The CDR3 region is CSATAGANVLTF. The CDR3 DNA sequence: TGCAGTGCTACAGCTGGGGCCAACGTCCTGACTTTC.

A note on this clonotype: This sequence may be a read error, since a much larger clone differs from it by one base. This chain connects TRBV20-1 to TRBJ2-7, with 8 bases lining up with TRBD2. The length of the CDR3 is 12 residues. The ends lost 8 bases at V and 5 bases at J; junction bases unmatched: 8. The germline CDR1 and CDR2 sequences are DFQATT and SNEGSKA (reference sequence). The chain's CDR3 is CSPNGRADEQYF. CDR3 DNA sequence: TGCAGTCCTAACGGGAGGGCCGACGAGCAGTACTTC.

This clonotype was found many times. DNA of the CDR3: TGTGCCAGCTCCTTTGACAGCACACCCTCCTACGAGCAGTACTTC. Translation gives CASSFDSTPSYEQYF. The chain links TRBV14 to TRBJ2-7, with D perhaps TRBD1 (5 bases). V was clipped by 8 bases and J by 0 bases, with 17 bases between them. Germline V gives CDR1 SGHDN, CDR2 FVKESK. CDR3 length: 15 residues.

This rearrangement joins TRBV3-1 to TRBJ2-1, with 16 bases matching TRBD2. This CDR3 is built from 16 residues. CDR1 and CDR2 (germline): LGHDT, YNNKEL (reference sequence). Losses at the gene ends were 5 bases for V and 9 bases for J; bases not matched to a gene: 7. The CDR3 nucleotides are TGTGCCAGCAGCAGGGGACTAGCGGGAGGGCCATCTGAGCAGTTCTTC. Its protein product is CASSRGLAGGPSEQFF.

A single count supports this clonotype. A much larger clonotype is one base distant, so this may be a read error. The CDR3 sequence: CACSLGGGDSNQPQHF. The CDR3 DNA reads as TGTGCCTGCAGCTTAGGAGGAGGCGATAGCAATCAGCCCCAGCATTTT. V and J are TRBV7-8 and TRBJ1-5; D is undetermined. This CDR3 has 16 residues. The germline gives CDR1 SGHVS, CDR2 FQNEAQ.

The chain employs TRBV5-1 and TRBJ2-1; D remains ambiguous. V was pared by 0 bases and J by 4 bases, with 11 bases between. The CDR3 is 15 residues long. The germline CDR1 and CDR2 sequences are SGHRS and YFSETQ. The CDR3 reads CASSLGLDPYNEQFF. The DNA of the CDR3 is TGCGCCAGCAGCTTGGGGCTGGACCCGTACAATGAGCAGTTCTTC.

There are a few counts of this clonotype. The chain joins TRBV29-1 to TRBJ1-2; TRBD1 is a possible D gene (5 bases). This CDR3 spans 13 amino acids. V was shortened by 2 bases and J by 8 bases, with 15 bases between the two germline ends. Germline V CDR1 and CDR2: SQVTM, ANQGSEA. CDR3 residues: CSVERDRQRGYTF. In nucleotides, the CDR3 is TGCAGCGTTGAACGGGACCGCCAACGGGGCTACACCTTC.

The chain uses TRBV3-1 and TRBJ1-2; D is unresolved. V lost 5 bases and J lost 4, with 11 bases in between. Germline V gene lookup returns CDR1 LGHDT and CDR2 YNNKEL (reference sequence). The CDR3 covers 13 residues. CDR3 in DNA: TGTGCCAGCAGCTCATACCTTGGCTATGGCTACACCTTC. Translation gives CASSSYLGYGYTF.

The DNA of the CDR3 is TGTGCCAGCAGCCTGGATCCGGGACCCCAGAATGAGCAGTTCTTC. It specifies CASSLDPGPQNEQFF. V usage is TRBV5-5 and J usage is TRBJ2-1, with D perhaps TRBD1 or TRBD2 (5 bases each). The V end was cut by 4 bases, the J end by 7 bases, with 18 bases between. The V gene's germline CDR1 is SGHKS and CDR2 YYEKEE (reference sequence). The CDR3 has 15 residues.

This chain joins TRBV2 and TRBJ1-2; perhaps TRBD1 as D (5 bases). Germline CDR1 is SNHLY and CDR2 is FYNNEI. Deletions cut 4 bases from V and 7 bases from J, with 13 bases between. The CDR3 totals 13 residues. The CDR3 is CASSAEGRGGYTF. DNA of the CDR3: TGTGCCAGCAGTGCGGAGGGGCGAGGTGGCTACACCTTC.

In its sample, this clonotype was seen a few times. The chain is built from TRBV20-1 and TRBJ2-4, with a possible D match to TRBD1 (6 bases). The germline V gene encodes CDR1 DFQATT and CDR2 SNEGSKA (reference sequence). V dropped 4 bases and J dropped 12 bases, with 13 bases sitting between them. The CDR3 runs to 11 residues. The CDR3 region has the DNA TGCAGTGCTACCTCGGAACAGGGTCAGTACTTC. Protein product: CSATSEQGQYF.

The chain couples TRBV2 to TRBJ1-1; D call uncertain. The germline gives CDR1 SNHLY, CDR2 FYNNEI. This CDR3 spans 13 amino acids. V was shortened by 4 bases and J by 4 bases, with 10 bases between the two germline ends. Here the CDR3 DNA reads TGTGCCAGCAGTGGGCATACGAGCACTGAAGCTTTCTTT. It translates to CASSGHTSTEAFF.

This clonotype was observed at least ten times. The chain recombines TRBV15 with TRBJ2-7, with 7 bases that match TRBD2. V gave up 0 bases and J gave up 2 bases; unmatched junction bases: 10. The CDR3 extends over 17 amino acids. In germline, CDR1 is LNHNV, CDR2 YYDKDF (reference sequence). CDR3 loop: CATSRDRGGAPAYEQYF. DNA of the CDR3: TGTGCCACCAGCAGAGATCGCGGGGGAGCCCCGGCCTACGAGCAGTACTTC.

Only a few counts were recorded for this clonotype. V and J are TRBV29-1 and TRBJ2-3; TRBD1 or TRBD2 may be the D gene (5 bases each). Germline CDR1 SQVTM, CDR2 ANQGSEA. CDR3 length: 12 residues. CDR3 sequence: CSAGALTDTQYF. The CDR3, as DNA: TGCAGTGCCGGGGCCCTCACAGATACGCAGTATTTT.

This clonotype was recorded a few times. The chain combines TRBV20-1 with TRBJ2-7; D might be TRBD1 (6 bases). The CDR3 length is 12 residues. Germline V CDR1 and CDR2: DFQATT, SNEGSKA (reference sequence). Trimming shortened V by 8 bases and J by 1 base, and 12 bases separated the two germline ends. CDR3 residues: CSYQGNSYEQYF. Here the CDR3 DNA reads TGCAGTTACCAGGGGAATTCCTACGAGCAGTACTTC.

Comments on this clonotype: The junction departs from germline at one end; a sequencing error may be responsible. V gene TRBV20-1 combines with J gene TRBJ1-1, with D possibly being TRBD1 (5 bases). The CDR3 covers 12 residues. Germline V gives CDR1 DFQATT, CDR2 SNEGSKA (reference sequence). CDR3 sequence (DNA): TGCGGTGCCCCGACAGAACACACTGAAGCTTTCTTT. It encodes CGAPTEHTEAFF.

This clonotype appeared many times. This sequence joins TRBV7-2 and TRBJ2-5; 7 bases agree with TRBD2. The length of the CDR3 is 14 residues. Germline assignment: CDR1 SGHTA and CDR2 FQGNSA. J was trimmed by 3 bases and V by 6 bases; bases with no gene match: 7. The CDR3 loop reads CASRSGTTEETQYF. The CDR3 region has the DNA TGTGCCAGCAGATCCGGGACTACAGAAGAGACCCAGTACTTC.

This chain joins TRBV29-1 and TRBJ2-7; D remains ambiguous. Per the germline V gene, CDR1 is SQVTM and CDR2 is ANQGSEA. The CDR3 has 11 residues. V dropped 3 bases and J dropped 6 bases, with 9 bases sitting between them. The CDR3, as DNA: TGCAGCGTTGATACTGTTTGCGAGCAGTACTTC. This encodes CSVDTVCEQYF.

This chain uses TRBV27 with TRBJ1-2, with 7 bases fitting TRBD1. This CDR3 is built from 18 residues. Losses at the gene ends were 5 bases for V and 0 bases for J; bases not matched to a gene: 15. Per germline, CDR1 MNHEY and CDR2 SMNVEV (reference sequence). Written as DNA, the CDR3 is TGTGCCAGCAGTCCGACCGACAGGGAAGGGTCCCCTAACTATGGCTACACCTTC. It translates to CASSPTDREGSPNYGYTF.